The table lists the clone carrying this T cell receptor beta chain with many counts. An oligo carrying a UMI was ligated to the cDNA 3' end. An equimolar mix of RC1.1 and RC1.2 primed the beta chain across TRBC1 and TRBC2. MiXCR, applied by TCRdb to the UMI-ligation and nested PCR reads, yields one record per CDR3 protein. The table lists just under 50,000 distinct CDR3 sequences, roughly 11% of them singletons. Germline V gives CDR1 MNHEY, CDR2 SVGEGT. The CDR3 covers 13 residues. Trimming took 7 bases from V and 5 from J, leaving 14 bases between them. The data were obtained in a study of quantifying T cell responses using KT2 cells. Study as a whole: TCR alpha and beta constant-region primers primed reverse transcription of RNA. Under optimum conditions, T4 ligation efficiency was estimated at more than 10%. The second PCR was a qPCR stopped at a predetermined fluorescence threshold.

What was sequenced was PBMCs spiked with cells of the T cell clone KT2. The chain combines TRBV6-2 or TRBV6-3 with TRBJ1-1; D not resolved. The receptor comes from a human donor. The CDR3: CASTPDWRTEAFF. The CDR3 DNA sequence: TGTGCCAGCACCCCTGACTGGAGGACTGAAGCTTTCTTT.